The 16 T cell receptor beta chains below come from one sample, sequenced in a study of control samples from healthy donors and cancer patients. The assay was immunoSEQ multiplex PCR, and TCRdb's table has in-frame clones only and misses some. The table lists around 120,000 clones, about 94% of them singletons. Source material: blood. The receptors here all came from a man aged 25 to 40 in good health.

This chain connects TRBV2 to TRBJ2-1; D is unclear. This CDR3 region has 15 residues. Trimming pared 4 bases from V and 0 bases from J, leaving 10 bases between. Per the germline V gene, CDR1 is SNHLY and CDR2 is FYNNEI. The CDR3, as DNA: TGTGCCAGCAGTGTTCTGACGAGCTCCTACAATGAGCAGTTCTTC. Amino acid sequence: CASSVLTSSYNEQFF.

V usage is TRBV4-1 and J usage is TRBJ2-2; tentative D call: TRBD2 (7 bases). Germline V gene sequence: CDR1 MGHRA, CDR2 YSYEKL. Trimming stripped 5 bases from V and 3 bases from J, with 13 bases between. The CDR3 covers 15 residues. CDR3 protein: CASSFGRGDTGELFF. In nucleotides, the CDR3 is TGCGCCAGCAGCTTTGGGAGGGGGGACACCGGGGAGCTGTTTTTT.

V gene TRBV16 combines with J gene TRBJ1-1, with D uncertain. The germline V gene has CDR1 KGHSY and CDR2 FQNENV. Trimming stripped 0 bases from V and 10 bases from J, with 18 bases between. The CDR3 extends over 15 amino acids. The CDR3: CASSQSWSARMGAFF. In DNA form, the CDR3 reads TGTGCCAGCAGCCAATCGTGGTCCGCTAGGATGGGAGCTTTCTTT. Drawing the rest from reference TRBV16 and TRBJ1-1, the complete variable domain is GEEVAQTPKHLVRGEGQKAKLYCAPIKGHSYVFWYQQVLKNEFKFLISFQNENVFDETGMPKERFSAKCLPNSPCSLEIQATKLEDSAVYFCASSQSWSARMGAFFGQGTRLTVV.

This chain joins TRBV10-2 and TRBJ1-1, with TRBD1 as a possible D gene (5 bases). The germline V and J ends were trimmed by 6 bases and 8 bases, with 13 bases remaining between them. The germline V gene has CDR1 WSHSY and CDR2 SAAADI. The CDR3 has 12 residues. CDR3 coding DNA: TGCGCCAGCAGCCTGGGGGAGTCAGAAGCTTTCTTT. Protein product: CASSLGESEAFF.

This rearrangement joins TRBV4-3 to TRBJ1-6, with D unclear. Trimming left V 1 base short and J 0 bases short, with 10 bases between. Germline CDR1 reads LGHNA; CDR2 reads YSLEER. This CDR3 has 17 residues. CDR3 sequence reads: CASSQVAESSYNSPLHF. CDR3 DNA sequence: TGCGCCAGCAGCCAAGTGGCGGAGAGCTCCTATAATTCACCCCTCCACTTT.

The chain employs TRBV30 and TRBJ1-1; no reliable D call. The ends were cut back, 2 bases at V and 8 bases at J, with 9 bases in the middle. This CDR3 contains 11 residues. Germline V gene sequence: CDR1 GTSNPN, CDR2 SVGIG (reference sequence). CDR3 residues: CAWSLVREAFF. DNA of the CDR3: TGTGCCTGGAGTCTCGTCAGGGAAGCTTTCTTT.

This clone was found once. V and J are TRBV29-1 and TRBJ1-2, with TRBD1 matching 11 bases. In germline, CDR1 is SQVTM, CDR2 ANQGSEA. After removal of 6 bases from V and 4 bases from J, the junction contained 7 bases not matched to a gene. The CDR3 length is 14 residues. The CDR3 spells CSVERTGGSYGYTF. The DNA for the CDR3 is TGCAGCGTCGAGAGGACAGGGGGCTCCTATGGCTACACCTTC.

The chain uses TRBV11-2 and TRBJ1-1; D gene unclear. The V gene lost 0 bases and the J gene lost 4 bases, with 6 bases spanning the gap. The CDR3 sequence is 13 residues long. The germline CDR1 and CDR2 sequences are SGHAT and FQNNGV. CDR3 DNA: TGTGCCAGCAGCTTAGACGTGATCACTGAAGCTTTCTTT. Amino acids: CASSLDVITEAFF.

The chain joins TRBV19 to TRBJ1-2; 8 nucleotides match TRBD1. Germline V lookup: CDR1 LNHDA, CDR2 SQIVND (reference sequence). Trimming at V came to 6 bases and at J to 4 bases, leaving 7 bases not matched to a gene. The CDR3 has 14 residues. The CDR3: CASRDREAFYGYTF. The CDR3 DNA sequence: TGTGCCAGTAGGGACAGGGAAGCTTTCTATGGCTACACCTTC.

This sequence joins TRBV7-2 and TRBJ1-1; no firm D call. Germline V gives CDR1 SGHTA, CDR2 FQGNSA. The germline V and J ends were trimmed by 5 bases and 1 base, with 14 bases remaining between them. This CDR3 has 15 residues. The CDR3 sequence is CASSKSGRTNTEAFF. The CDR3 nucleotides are TGTGCCAGCAGCAAATCAGGACGGACGAACACTGAAGCTTTCTTT. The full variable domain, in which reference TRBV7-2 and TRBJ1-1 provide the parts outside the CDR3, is GAGVSQSPSNKVTEKGKDVELRCDPISGHTALYWYRQSLGQGLEFLIYFQGNSAPDKSGLPSDRFSAERTGGSVSTLTIQRTQQEDSAVYLCASSKSGRTNTEAFFGQGTRLTVV.

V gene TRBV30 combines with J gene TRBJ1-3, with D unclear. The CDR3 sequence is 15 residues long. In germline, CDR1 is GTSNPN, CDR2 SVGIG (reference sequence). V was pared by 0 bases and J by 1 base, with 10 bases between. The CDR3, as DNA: TGTGCCTGGAGTGTCAACCTCGCGTCTGGAAACACCATATATTTT. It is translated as CAWSVNLASGNTIYF.

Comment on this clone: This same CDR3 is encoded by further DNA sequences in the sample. The CDR3 reads CASSSGGRNYGYTF. The CDR3 coding sequence is TGTGCCAGCAGCTCCGGGGGCAGGAACTATGGCTACACCTTC. The V gene is TRBV5-6, the J gene TRBJ1-2; tentative D call: TRBD1 (6 bases). CDR1 is SGHDT, CDR2 YYEEEE, per germline. The CDR3 has 14 amino acids. V was shortened by 3 bases and J by 2 bases, with 11 bases between the two germline ends.

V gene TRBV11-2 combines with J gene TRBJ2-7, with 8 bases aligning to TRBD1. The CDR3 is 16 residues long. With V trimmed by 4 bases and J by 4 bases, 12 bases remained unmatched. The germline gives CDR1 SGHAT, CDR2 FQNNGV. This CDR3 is CASSSLTGTGVYEQYF. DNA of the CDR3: TGTGCCAGCAGCTCCTTAACCGGGACAGGAGTATACGAGCAGTACTTC.

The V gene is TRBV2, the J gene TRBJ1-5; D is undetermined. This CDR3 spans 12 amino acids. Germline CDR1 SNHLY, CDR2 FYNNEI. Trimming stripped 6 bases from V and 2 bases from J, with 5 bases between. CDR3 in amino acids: CASSLRNQPQHF. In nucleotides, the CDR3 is TGTGCCAGCAGCCTCCGCAATCAGCCCCAGCATTTT.

The CDR3 is CSGLTESNYGYTF. The CDR3 region has the DNA TGCAGCGGACTAACAGAGTCTAACTATGGCTACACCTTC. The rearrangement joins TRBV29-1 to TRBJ1-2; D not certain. CDR3 size: 13 residues. V shed 7 bases and J shed 0 bases, with 12 bases lying between them. Germline CDR1 is SQVTM and CDR2 is ANQGSEA.

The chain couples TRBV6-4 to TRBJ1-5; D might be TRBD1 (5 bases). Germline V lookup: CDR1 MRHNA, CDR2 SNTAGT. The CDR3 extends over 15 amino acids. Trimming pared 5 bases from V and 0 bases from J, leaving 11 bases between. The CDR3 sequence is CASSPGRDSNQPQHF. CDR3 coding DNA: TGTGCCAGCAGTCCCGGCAGGGATAGCAATCAGCCCCAGCATTTT.